These T cell receptor beta chains were read from a single sample in a study of T cell responses to AZD1222 COVID-19 vaccine. Only in-frame clones appear in the TCRdb table, and some are missing; sequencing was by immunoSEQ multiplex PCR. The sample holds some 50,000 clones; 80% to 90% are singletons and the top ten take 1% to 1.3%. The sample here was peripheral blood, taken 28 days after the second AZD1222 dose. All receptors derive from an adult who received the AZD1222 COVID-19 vaccine. CDR3s include the opening cysteine and the closing phenylalanine or tryptophan. D genes are given only for firm matches. Size values are once, few and many counts, or a class for expanded clones, and some rows have none.

V,size,J,D,CDR3,DNA
TRBV6-1,-,TRBJ1-6,-,CASSDWGSNSPLHF,TGTGCCAGCAGTGATTGGGGGTCGAATTCACCCCTCCACTTT
TRBV4-1,once,TRBJ1-3,-,CASSQDVVRSSGNTIYF,TGCGCCAGCAGCCAAGATGTAGTCCGCAGCTCTGGAAACACCATATATTTT
TRBV6-5,-,TRBJ2-2,TRBD2,CASSSNSGSSGELFF,TGTGCCAGTTCCTCCAACAGCGGGAGTTCCGGGGAGCTGTTTTTT
TRBV19,-,TRBJ2-2,-,CASSILGRGELFF,TGTGCCAGTAGTATCCTTGGCCGCGGGGAGCTGTTTTTT
TRBV19,-,TRBJ1-4,-,CASTPGNRATNEKLFF,TGTGCCAGTACCCCCGGGAACAGGGCAACTAATGAAAAACTGTTTTTT
TRBV18,-,TRBJ1-1,-,CASSPVSDRNTEAFF,TGTGCCAGCTCACCAGTGTCGGACAGGAACACTGAAGCTTTCTTT
TRBV6-6,-,TRBJ1-1,TRBD1,CASGDRVVMNTEAFF,TGTGCCAGCGGAGACAGGGTGGTTATGAACACTGAAGCTTTCTTT
TRBV7-9,-,TRBJ1-5,-,CASSLGSVRGNQPQHF,TGTGCCAGCAGCCTGGGGTCGGTCAGGGGCAATCAGCCCCAGCATTTT
TRBV5-1,-,TRBJ1-1,-,CASSLERVNTEAFF,TGCGCCAGCAGCTTGGAAAGGGTGAACACTGAAGCTTTCTTT
TRBV5-4,-,TRBJ2-1,-,CASSPSSASAYNEQFF,TGTGCCAGCAGCCCAAGTTCGGCTAGCGCGTACAATGAGCAGTTCTTC
TRBV19,few,TRBJ1-4,-,CASSIDTGTGEKLFF,TGTGCCAGTAGTATAGATACCGGGACCGGGGAAAAACTGTTTTTT
TRBV5-1,few,TRBJ2-1,TRBD2,CASSLGRLAGVNEQFF,TGCGCCAGCAGCTTGGGTCGGCTAGCGGGAGTCAATGAGCAGTTCTTC
TRBV5-8,-,TRBJ2-2,TRBD2,CASSPGLAGGTGELFF,TGTGCCAGCAGCCCCGGACTAGCGGGAGGCACCGGGGAGCTGTTTTTT
TRBV6-1,-,TRBJ2-1,-,CASSEAIGLSYNEQFF,TGTGCCAGCAGTGAAGCGATCGGTCTCTCCTACAATGAGCAGTTCTTC
TRBV19,-,TRBJ2-7,-,CASSILRGEQYF,TGTGCCAGTAGTATCCTGAGGGGCGAGCAGTACTTC
TRBV18,-,TRBJ1-1,-,CASSKDSLNTEAFF,TGTGCCAGCTCAAAGGACAGCTTGAACACTGAAGCTTTCTTT
TRBV28,few,TRBJ1-2,-,CASILGGRPGGYTF,TGTGCCAGCATCCTTGGGGGGCGGCCGGGCGGCTACACCTTC
TRBV19,-,TRBJ2-2,TRBD2,CASSGSGRALGGELFF,TGTGCCAGTAGTGGTAGCGGGAGGGCCCTCGGCGGGGAGCTGTTTTTT
TRBV5-6,-,TRBJ2-7,-,CASSLEGRGLNEQYF,TGTGCCAGCAGCTTGGAGGGGAGGGGGCTAAACGAGCAGTACTTC
TRBV6-5,-,TRBJ1-1,-,CASSVHNSNTEAFF,TGTGCCAGCAGCGTACACAATTCGAACACTGAAGCTTTCTTT
TRBV28,once,TRBJ2-6,-,CASSPTTGLSGANVLTF,TGTGCCAGCAGCCCTACCACAGGGCTCTCTGGGGCCAACGTCCTGACTTTC
TRBV29-1,-,TRBJ2-1,-,CSVHPGITNNEQFF,TGCAGCGTCCACCCGGGGATAACTAACAATGAGCAGTTCTTC
TRBV28,-,TRBJ2-7,TRBD1,CASRNRQGISLEQYF,TGTGCCAGCAGAAATAGACAGGGGATATCACTCGAGCAGTACTTC
TRBV5-6,-,TRBJ2-5,-,CASSLGTLRGGTQYF,TGTGCCAGCAGCTTGGGGACTTTAAGGGGTGGGACCCAGTACTTC
TRBV7-3,-,TRBJ2-1,TRBD2,CASSPGLAGGNEQFF,TGTGCCAGCAGCCCGGGTCTAGCGGGAGGGAATGAGCAGTTCTTC
TRBV7-2,-,TRBJ2-5,TRBD2,CASSPGLAGSQETQYF,TGTGCCAGCAGCCCAGGACTAGCGGGAAGCCAAGAGACCCAGTACTTC
TRBV14,-,TRBJ1-5,-,CASSQGISQPQHF,TGTGCCAGCAGCCAGGGGATCAGCCAGCCCCAGCATTTT
TRBV19,-,TRBJ2-7,-,CASSIDLPTREQYF,TGTGCCAGTAGTATAGATCTGCCCACCCGCGAGCAGTACTTC
TRBV11-2,-,TRBJ1-2,-,CASSLSLDRNYGYTF,TGTGCCAGCAGCCTTAGCTTGGACAGAAACTATGGCTACACCTTC
TRBV19,-,TRBJ2-1,-,CASSMGEGYNEQFF,TGTGCCAGTAGTATGGGAGAGGGTTACAATGAGCAGTTCTTC
TRBV6-5,-,TRBJ1-3,-,CASSYATGSGNTIYF,TGTGCCAGCAGTTACGCTACAGGCTCTGGAAACACCATATATTTT
TRBV10-3,-,TRBJ2-5,TRBD2,CAIRSGGEETQYF,TGTGCCATCAGGAGCGGGGGGGAAGAGACCCAGTACTTC
TRBV7-9,-,TRBJ2-1,TRBD2,CASSLAVGTSGSNEQFF,TGTGCCAGCAGCTTAGCAGTAGGGACTAGCGGGAGCAATGAGCAGTTCTTC
TRBV6-2/TRBV6-3,-,TRBJ2-2,-,CASSYSHELTGELFF,TGTGCCAGCAGTTACAGCCACGAGCTTACCGGGGAGCTGTTTTTT
TRBV7-9,-,TRBJ1-1,TRBD1,CASSLVGPTGAARSEAFF,TGTGCCAGCAGCTTAGTGGGCCCAACAGGGGCCGCTCGATCTGAAGCTTTCTTT
TRBV5-1,-,TRBJ1-1,-,CASSLGLGNTEAFF,TGCGCCAGCAGCTTGGGTCTGGGTAACACTGAAGCTTTCTTT
TRBV15,-,TRBJ1-4,-,CATSSNRAEKLFF,TGTGCCACCAGCAGCAACAGGGCAGAAAAACTGTTTTTT
TRBV7-2,-,TRBJ2-7,-,CASSQGGSPYEQYF,TGTGCCAGCAGCCAAGGGGGTTCTCCCTACGAGCAGTACTTC
TRBV9,-,TRBJ1-1,-,CASSRGGNTEAFF,TGTGCCAGCAGCAGAGGGGGGAACACTGAAGCTTTCTTT
TRBV7-2,once,TRBJ2-5,TRBD2,CASSLVKQASGRETQYF,TGTGCCAGCAGCTTAGTGAAACAGGCTAGCGGGAGGGAGACCCAGTACTTC
TRBV28,-,TRBJ1-4,-,CASSGDIWEKLFF,TGTGCCAGCAGCGGGGACATTTGGGAAAAACTGTTTTTT
TRBV10-3,-,TRBJ2-5,-,CAISESRPTGQYF,TGTGCCATCAGTGAGTCGAGGCCCACGGGCCAGTACTTC
TRBV7-2,-,TRBJ1-2,TRBD1,CASSLAGGGAEGYTF,TGTGCCAGCAGCTTAGCAGGAGGGGGCGCCGAGGGCTACACCTTC
TRBV7-9,-,TRBJ2-3,TRBD2,CASSLGTSVTDTQYF,TGTGCCAGCAGCTTGGGGACTAGCGTCACAGATACGCAGTATTTT
TRBV19,once,TRBJ2-1,-,CASSTRGSYNEQFF,TGTGCCAGTAGTACCCGGGGTTCTTACAATGAGCAGTTCTTC
TRBV7-7,-,TRBJ2-5,-,CASSLHGLQETQYF,TGTGCCAGCAGCTTACACGGGCTGCAAGAGACCCAGTACTTC
TRBV5-1,once,TRBJ2-3,-,CASSLLSTDTQYF,TGCGCCAGCAGCTTGCTCAGCACAGATACGCAGTATTTT
TRBV27,once,TRBJ2-7,-,CASSPGPILSYEQYF,TGTGCCAGCAGTCCGGGACCTATTCTCTCCTACGAGCAGTACTTC
TRBV12-3/TRBV12-4,once,TRBJ2-1,-,CASSPSSEQFF,TGTGCCAGCAGCCCCAGTAGTGAGCAGTTCTTC
TRBV5-1,-,TRBJ2-1,TRBD1,CASSFPGQGGNEQFF,TGCGCCAGCAGCTTCCCGGGACAGGGCGGAAATGAGCAGTTCTTC
TRBV9,-,TRBJ2-2,-,CASSVEVAFANTGELFF,TGTGCCAGCAGCGTAGAGGTAGCATTCGCGAACACCGGGGAGCTGTTTTTT
TRBV5-1,-,TRBJ2-5,-,CASSFGYGQETQYF,TGCGCCAGCAGCTTTGGGTACGGGCAAGAGACCCAGTACTTC
TRBV10-2,-,TRBJ2-3,TRBD2,CASSGTSVTDTQYF,TGCGCCAGCAGCGGGACTAGCGTAACAGATACGCAGTATTTT
TRBV6-9,-,TRBJ2-1,-,CASSYVPNYNEQFF,TGTGCCAGCAGTTACGTTCCCAACTACAATGAGCAGTTCTTC
TRBV9,-,TRBJ2-1,TRBD2,CASSSNRTSGRAVEQFF,TGTGCCAGCAGCTCCAACCGGACTAGCGGGAGGGCCGTTGAGCAGTTCTTC
TRBV5-1,once,TRBJ2-1,TRBD2,CASSSGLAAYNEQFF,TGCGCCAGCAGCTCGGGACTAGCGGCATACAATGAGCAGTTCTTC
TRBV7-6,-,TRBJ1-2,-,CASSLEGQDFPFDGYTF,TGTGCCAGCAGCTTAGAAGGCCAGGACTTCCCTTTTGATGGCTACACCTTC
TRBV19,-,TRBJ2-1,TRBD2,CASNSGRVGNEQFF,TGTGCCAGTAATAGCGGGAGGGTGGGGAATGAGCAGTTCTTC
TRBV27,-,TRBJ2-7,-,CATASGVRSYEQYF,TGTGCCACCGCTTCCGGGGTTCGTTCCTACGAGCAGTACTTC
TRBV5-5,-,TRBJ1-1,-,CASSLGAMGSTEAFF,TGTGCCAGCAGCTTGGGGGCGATGGGTTCCACTGAAGCTTTCTTT